This entry lists 32 T cell receptor beta chains sequenced from one sample in a study of shared T cell receptors in the human thymus. The data were produced by immunoSEQ multiplex PCR, yet TCRdb's version contains in-frame clones alone and is incomplete. Of about 380,000 clones in the sample, roughly 94% were seen once. Sequencing was done on a sample of thymocytes. The receptors here all came from a human donor.

The chain uses TRBV7-9 and TRBJ2-7; 7 bases agree with TRBD1. With 5 bases clipped from V and 6 bases from J, the junction kept 13 bases outside the gene matches. Germline CDR1 SEHNR, CDR2 FQNEAQ (reference sequence). The CDR3 extends over 15 amino acids. The CDR3 nucleotides read TGTGCCAGCAGCGTACACCAATTTAACAGGGGCGAGCAGTACTTC. Translating it yields CASSVHQFNRGEQYF.

J is TRBJ2-1 and V is TRBV14; D is unclear. Trimming removed 0 bases at V and 5 bases at J, with 14 bases between. The germline gives CDR1 SGHDN, CDR2 FVKESK. CDR3 length: 16 residues. In nucleotides, the CDR3 is TGTGCCAGCAGCCAAGATTGGACCCCAGAGAACAATGAGCAGTTCTTC. It yields the protein CASSQDWTPENNEQFF.

The V gene is TRBV18, the J gene TRBJ2-5, with D perhaps matching TRBD1 (5 bases). Per germline, CDR1 KGHSH and CDR2 LQKENI. V gave up 1 base and J gave up 1 base, with 10 bases separating them. The CDR3 is made up of 15 amino acids. CDR3 bases: TGTGCCAGCTCACCACTGACAGCGCTCCAAGAGACCCAGTACTTC. This encodes CASSPLTALQETQYF.

The chain combines TRBV11-2 with TRBJ2-1; maybe TRBD2 (7 bases). V was clipped by 0 bases and J by 0 bases, with 18 bases between them. This CDR3 has 19 residues. CDR1 SGHAT and CDR2 FQNNGV come from the germline V gene. Here the CDR3 reads CASSLECREGDSSYNEQFF. The DNA for the CDR3 is TGTGCCAGCAGCTTAGAGTGCAGGGAGGGGGATAGCTCCTACAATGAGCAGTTCTTC.

The rearrangement uses TRBV28 and TRBJ2-4, with D unresolved. The length of the CDR3 is 16 residues. Germline CDR1 MDHEN, CDR2 SYDVKM. V dropped 8 bases and J dropped 3 bases, with 20 bases sitting between them. Here the CDR3 reads CASGEKTDTYKNIQYF. Here the CDR3 DNA reads TGTGCCAGCGGGGAAAAAACCGACACCTACAAAAACATTCAGTACTTC.

V usage is TRBV7-2 and J usage is TRBJ1-2; D possibly corresponds to TRBD1 (5 bases). The CDR3 covers 14 residues. V was shortened by 1 base and J by 4 bases, with 10 bases between the two germline ends. Germline V gene lookup returns CDR1 SGHTA and CDR2 FQGNSA. The CDR3 is CASSLVWGFYGYTF. DNA for the CDR3: TGTGCCAGCAGCTTAGTGTGGGGCTTCTATGGCTACACCTTC. Together with reference TRBV7-2 and TRBJ1-2, the CDR3 gives the full variable domain: GAGVSQSPSNKVTEKGKDVELRCDPISGHTALYWYRQSLGQGLEFLIYFQGNSAPDKSGLPSDRFSAERTGGSVSTLTIQRTQQEDSAVYLCASSLVWGFYGYTFGSGTRLTVV.

The chain has TRBV13 and TRBJ2-7, with D perhaps assigned TRBD1 or TRBD2 (6 bases each). Trimming pared 4 bases from V and 7 bases from J, leaving 20 bases between. This CDR3 has 15 residues. Germline assignment: CDR1 PRHDT and CDR2 FYEKMQ (reference sequence). The CDR3 reads CASSSTGLFLGEQYF. In nucleotides, the CDR3 is TGTGCCAGCAGCTCGACAGGACTATTCTTGGGGGAGCAGTACTTC.

This sequence joins TRBV6-1 and TRBJ2-7, with D unresolved. The CDR3 totals 15 residues. From germline, CDR1 is MNHNS and CDR2 SASEGT. Trimming stripped 0 bases from V and 4 bases from J, with 13 bases between. The CDR3 loop is CASSEAGNLWYEQYF. The DNA of the CDR3 is TGTGCCAGCAGTGAAGCTGGCAACCTCTGGTACGAGCAGTACTTC.

The chain couples TRBV28 to TRBJ2-7; tentatively, D is TRBD2 (7 bases). CDR1 and CDR2 from the germline V gene are MDHEN and SYDVKM. Deletions cut 1 base from V and 3 bases from J, with 19 bases between. This CDR3 spans 17 amino acids. CDR3 in DNA: TGTGCCAGCAGTTTATTGCAGGGGAGGGAGGGCCTCTACGAGCAGTACTTC. This translates into CASSLLQGREGLYEQYF.

This clone has a single count. The chain employs TRBV19 and TRBJ2-3; 14 bases fit TRBD2. This CDR3 is built from 21 residues. Germline-derived CDR1 and CDR2 are LNHDA and SQIVND (reference sequence). Trimming cost V 3 bases and J 0 bases; bases outside gene matches: 14. The CDR3 DNA reads TGTGCCAGTAGTATGTCCTCCGGGACTAGCGGGAGTCGGGGTAGCACAGATACGCAGTATTTT. This gives the protein CASSMSSGTSGSRGSTDTQYF.

The chain combines TRBV20-1 with TRBJ2-7, with a weak D call TRBD1 (5 bases). Trimming took off 2 bases at V and 6 bases at J, with 8 bases between the two ends. CDR1 DFQATT and CDR2 SNEGSKA come from the germline V gene (reference sequence). This CDR3 region has 11 residues. CDR3 sequence (DNA): TGCAGTGCTAGATCAGGGTTCGAGCAGTACTTC. Its protein product is CSARSGFEQYF.

The J gene is TRBJ1-2, the V gene TRBV6-1, with 8 positions matching TRBD1. The CDR3 runs 16 residues. V lost 3 bases, J lost 1 base, and 7 bases stayed unmatched. From germline, CDR1 is MNHNS and CDR2 SASEGT. CDR3 bases: TGTGCCAGCAGTGACTGGACAGGGCCTCTTAACTATGGCTACACCTTC. As protein: CASSDWTGPLNYGYTF.

The chain employs TRBV20-1 and TRBJ1-2; D is unclear. V shed 1 base and J shed 6 bases, with 3 bases lying between them. Germline loops: CDR1 DFQATT, CDR2 SNEGSKA (reference sequence). The CDR3 consists of 10 residues. For the CDR3, the DNA is TGCAGTGCTAGAGCAGATGGCTACACCTTC. The encoded protein is CSARADGYTF.

This chain links TRBV5-1 with TRBJ2-6; TRBD2 matches at 7 bases. The CDR3 is made up of 19 amino acids. After removal of 1 base from V and 2 bases from J, the junction contained 12 bases not matched to a gene. Germline V gene data show CDR1 as SGHRS and CDR2 as YFSETQ. CDR3: CASSLRWEGARAGANVLTF. In DNA form, the CDR3 reads TGCGCCAGCAGCTTGAGGTGGGAGGGTGCCAGAGCTGGGGCCAACGTCCTGACTTTC.

The rearrangement joins TRBV5-1 to TRBJ2-1; D might be TRBD2 (6 bases). Germline assignment: CDR1 SGHRS and CDR2 YFSETQ. The V end lost 2 bases, the J end lost 5 bases, and 26 bases lay between the germline ends. The CDR3 runs to 19 residues. This chain's CDR3 is CASSLVSPPSVPSDNEQFF. CDR3 sequence (DNA): TGCGCCAGCAGCTTAGTTAGCCCACCTAGCGTCCCATCTGACAATGAGCAGTTCTTC.

This chain links TRBV28 with TRBJ2-7; 8 bases map to TRBD1. The CDR3 totals 14 residues. Germline lookup yields CDR1 MDHEN and CDR2 SYDVKM. V gave up 4 bases and J gave up 2 bases; unmatched junction bases: 4. The CDR3 reads CASSSEDRAYEQYF. The CDR3 DNA sequence: TGTGCCAGCAGTTCCGAGGACAGGGCCTACGAGCAGTACTTC.

The chain is built from TRBV4-2 and TRBJ2-7, with 8 bases identical to TRBD2. The CDR3 runs 17 residues. Germline CDR1 and CDR2: LGHNA and YNFKEQ. Trimming at V came to 1 base and at J to 7 bases, leaving 15 bases not matched to a gene. Written as DNA, the CDR3 is TGTGCCAGCAGCCAAGGGGTACGGGAGGGCCGTAGCTGTGAGCAGTACTTC. Translation: CASSQGVREGRSCEQYF.

V gene TRBV28 combines with J gene TRBJ2-3; 9 nucleotides align to TRBD1. The CDR3 has 15 amino acids. V dropped 7 bases and J dropped 5; count of bases not matched to a gene: 10. Germline V gives CDR1 MDHEN, CDR2 SYDVKM. CDR3 amino acids: CASIHGGQGRDTQYF. The CDR3 bases are TGTGCCAGCATCCATGGGGGACAGGGCCGAGATACGCAGTATTTT.

This clone was seen only a few times. The chain couples TRBV7-8 to TRBJ1-1; D remains unclear. Germline lookup yields CDR1 SGHVS and CDR2 FQNEAQ. The ends were cut back, 8 bases at V and 0 bases at J, with 13 bases in the middle. The length of the CDR3 is 14 residues. The CDR3, as DNA: TGTGCCAGCCGAAGGGCCAATATGAACACTGAAGCTTTCTTT. Its protein is CASRRANMNTEAFF. Variable domain in full (rest from reference TRBV7-8 and TRBJ1-1): GAGVSQSPRYKVAKRGQDVALRCDPISGHVSLFWYQQALGQGPEFLTYFQNEAQLDKSGLPSDRFFAERPEGSVSTLKIQRTQQEDSAVYLCASRRANMNTEAFFGQGTRLTVV.

This chain uses TRBV5-1 with TRBJ2-5, with 8 bases fitting TRBD2. Germline assignment: CDR1 SGHRS and CDR2 YFSETQ. The CDR3 sequence is 14 residues long. V was pared by 4 bases and J by 3 bases, with 5 bases of the junction left unmatched. In DNA form, the CDR3 reads TGCGCCAGCAGCATGGGGACTAGTGAAGAGACCCAGTACTTC. It yields the protein CASSMGTSEETQYF.

The sample holds one count of this clone. V and J are TRBV29-1 and TRBJ1-2; 8 bases map to TRBD1. Germline V CDR1 and CDR2: SQVTM, ANQGSEA. CDR3 size: 14 residues. J was trimmed by 3 bases and V by 2 bases; bases with no gene match: 5. The CDR3 here is CSVESDRADYGYTF. The CDR3 nucleotides read TGCAGCGTTGAATCGGACAGGGCTGACTATGGCTACACCTTC.

V is TRBV7-9 and J is TRBJ2-7, with TRBD2 matching over 7 bases. Trimming removed 2 bases from V and 4 bases from J; junction bases left unmatched: 11. This CDR3 comprises 16 residues. CDR1 and CDR2 from the germline V gene are SEHNR and FQNEAQ (reference sequence). DNA of the CDR3: TGTGCCAGCAGCTTAAATGATGGGACTACCCCTTACGAGCAGTACTTC. Translated, it gives CASSLNDGTTPYEQYF.

The CDR3 loop reads CASSWAFSGELFF. In DNA, the CDR3 is TGTGCCAGTAGTTGGGCGTTCTCCGGGGAGCTGTTTTTT. The V gene is TRBV19, the J gene TRBJ2-2, with D hard to call. This CDR3 has 13 residues. Germline CDR1 and CDR2: LNHDA and SQIVND (reference sequence). Trimming stripped 5 bases from V and 6 bases from J, with 10 bases between.

The chain uses TRBV19 and TRBJ1-2; D is unresolved. V was clipped by 0 bases and J by 2 bases, with 22 bases between them. Germline V gene lookup returns CDR1 LNHDA and CDR2 SQIVND (reference sequence). This CDR3 is 19 amino acids long. CDR3 in amino acids: CASSIDRREATRRNYGYTF. CDR3 DNA sequence: TGTGCCAGTAGTATAGATCGAAGGGAGGCGACAAGGAGGAACTATGGCTACACCTTC.

The CDR3 DNA reads TGTGCCAGCAGTGCGGTGGACACCGGGGAGCTGTTTTTT. It codes for CASSAVDTGELFF. This chain uses TRBV28 with TRBJ2-2; D call uncertain. The CDR3 consists of 13 residues. Germline-derived CDR1 and CDR2 are MDHEN and SYDVKM. Trimming removed 5 bases at V and 3 bases at J, with 7 bases between.

The chain employs TRBV27 and TRBJ1-5; no clear D. CDR1 is MNHEY and CDR2 is SMNVEV in the germline V gene (reference sequence). This CDR3 has 11 residues. The CDR3 loop is CAVRKDQPQHF. CDR3 DNA sequence: TGTGCTGTGAGAAAGGATCAGCCCCAGCATTTT.

This clone has just a few counts. The rearrangement uses TRBV2 and TRBJ2-1, with 9 bases aligning to TRBD2. V lost 5 bases and J lost 4; bases outside the gene matches: 9. Germline V gene lookup returns CDR1 SNHLY and CDR2 FYNNEI. The CDR3 covers 16 residues. This CDR3 is CASSCGGGARYNEQFF. DNA for the CDR3: TGTGCCAGCAGTTGTGGCGGGGGGGCGCGGTACAATGAGCAGTTCTTC.

This chain joins TRBV5-1 and TRBJ2-3; D call uncertain. This CDR3 comprises 14 residues. V lost 2 bases to trimming and J lost 6 bases, with 13 bases between them. CDR1 and CDR2 from the germline V gene are SGHRS and YFSETQ. CDR3 DNA sequence: TGCGCCAGCAGCTTTGGGTCCCCCGGGGATACGCAGTATTTT. Translation: CASSFGSPGDTQYF.

V usage is TRBV18 and J usage is TRBJ2-1; 13 positions match TRBD2. Germline assignment: CDR1 KGHSH and CDR2 LQKENI. This CDR3 comprises 14 residues. The ends lost 4 bases at V and 6 bases at J; junction bases unmatched: 0. The CDR3 nucleotides are TGTGCCAGCTCACGGACTAGCGGGAGCAATGAGCAGTTCTTC. Translating gives CASSRTSGSNEQFF.

The chain is built from TRBV5-6 and TRBJ2-1, with D hard to call. Per the germline V gene, CDR1 is SGHDT and CDR2 is YYEEEE. The CDR3 covers 11 residues. Trimming took off 2 bases at V and 9 bases at J, with 6 bases between the two ends. In DNA form, the CDR3 reads TGTGCCAGCAGCTTAGTCGGTGAGCAGTTCTTC. Residues: CASSLVGEQFF.

This chain joins TRBV30 and TRBJ2-1; D is uncertain. The ends were cut back, 1 base at V and 3 bases at J, with 13 bases in the middle. Per the germline V gene, CDR1 is GTSNPN and CDR2 is SVGIG (reference sequence). The CDR3 extends over 15 amino acids. The CDR3 protein is CAWSGEQSFYNEQFF. As DNA, the CDR3 is TGTGCCTGGAGTGGAGAGCAGAGTTTCTACAATGAGCAGTTCTTC.

The chain carries TRBV2 and TRBJ2-7, with TRBD2 matching 7 bases. CDR1 is SNHLY, CDR2 FYNNEI, per germline. This CDR3 contains 14 residues. V lost 4 bases, J lost 5 bases, and 8 bases stayed unmatched. The CDR3 DNA follows: TGTGCCAGCAGTGTTCAGCTGGGGGGGAACGAGCAGTACTTC. Its protein is CASSVQLGGNEQYF. Complete variable domain (other parts from reference TRBV2 and TRBJ2-7): EPEVTQTPSHQVTQMGQEVILRCVPISNHLYFYWYRQILGQKVEFLVSFYNNEISEKSEIFDDQFSVERPDGSNFTLKIRSTKLEDSAMYFCASSVQLGGNEQYFGPGTRLTVT.